This is a list of T cell receptor beta chains from one sample in a study of identical twins. One entry per CDR3 protein results from TCRdb running MiXCR on the 5' RACE reads. The table lists 200,000 to 300,000 distinct CDR3 sequences, over 9.5% of them singletons, with 3.5% to 5% in the top ten. The sample also formed part of further work on yellow fever vaccine responses in identical twins.

Sequenced sample: memory (CD45RO+) T cells sorted from blood. The receptors shown here come from a young woman in good health. CDR3s include the opening cysteine and the closing phenylalanine or tryptophan. Fields, in order: J gene, V gene, D gene, clone size, CDR3 protein, CDR3 DNA. The D gene is left open where the match is weak. Only some rows state a clone size, as once, few, many or a class for expanded clones.

>TRBJ2-7|TRBV5-1|TRBD1|.
CASSPALDRGGNEQYF
TGCGCCAGCAGCCCGGCCTTAGACAGGGGGGGCAACGAGCAGTACTTC
>TRBJ2-5|TRBV24-1|.|many
CATSDTTGRETQYF
TGTGCCACCAGTGATACCACAGGGCGGGAGACCCAGTACTTC
>TRBJ2-3|TRBV28|TRBD2|.
CASSLFGSGRSSTDTQYF
TGTGCCAGCAGTTTATTTGGTAGCGGGAGGTCCTCCACAGATACGCAGTATTTT
>TRBJ1-2|TRBV7-9|TRBD1|few
CASSPTLTGDYGYTF
TGTGCCAGCAGCCCCACTCTGACAGGGGACTATGGCTACACCTTC
>TRBJ2-3|TRBV9|.|many
CASSVRGGFTDTQYF
TGTGCCAGCAGCGTACGTGGAGGCTTCACAGATACGCAGTATTTT
>TRBJ2-7|TRBV7-9|TRBD1|few
CASSFGTGRNEQYF
TGTGCCAGCAGCTTTGGGACAGGGAGGAACGAGCAGTACTTC
>TRBJ1-1|TRBV19|TRBD1|.
CASRTGGTRTNTEAFF
TGTGCCAGTAGAACAGGGGGCACAAGGACGAACACTGAAGCTTTCTTT
>TRBJ2-7|TRBV23-1|.|.
CASSHDPHYEQYF
TGCGCCAGCAGTCACGACCCCCACTACGAGCAGTACTTC
>TRBJ2-2|TRBV6-4|.|.
CASSTGQANTGELFF
TGTGCCAGCAGTACCGGACAAGCGAACACCGGGGAGCTGTTTTTT
>TRBJ2-7|TRBV4-2|.|.
CASSQEAYTGGEQYF
TGTGCCAGCAGCCAAGAGGCCTACACGGGCGGTGAGCAGTACTTC
>TRBJ1-4|TRBV10-3|.|.
CAIRRDLNEKLFF
TGTGCCATCAGGCGGGACTTGAATGAAAAACTGTTTTTT
>TRBJ2-5|TRBV5-6|.|few
CASEAGLQETQYF
TGTGCCAGCGAGGCGGGCCTCCAAGAGACCCAGTACTTC
>TRBJ2-7|TRBV11-3|TRBD1|.
CASSPSNHRGEQYF
TGTGCCAGCAGCCCTTCCAATCACAGGGGCGAGCAGTACTTC
>TRBJ2-2|TRBV3-1|.|many
CASSQESTGELFF
TGTGCCAGCAGCCAAGAATCAACCGGGGAGCTGTTTTTT
>TRBJ2-3|TRBV29-1|TRBD1|few
CSVADRGVTDTQYF
TGCAGCGTTGCGGACAGGGGGGTCACAGATACGCAGTATTTT